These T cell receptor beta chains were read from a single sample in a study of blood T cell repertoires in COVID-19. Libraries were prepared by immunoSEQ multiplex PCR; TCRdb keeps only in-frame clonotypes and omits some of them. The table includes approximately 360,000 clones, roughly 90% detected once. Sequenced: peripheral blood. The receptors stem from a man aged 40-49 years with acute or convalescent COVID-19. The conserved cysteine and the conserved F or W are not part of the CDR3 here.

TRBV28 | ASSRLAANTGELF
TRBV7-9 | ASSAAWGMAEAF
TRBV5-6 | ASSWGTGVYGYT
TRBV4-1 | ASSQPRENEQF
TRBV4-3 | ASSQSLTGKLAKNIQY
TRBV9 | ASSVAAQGDGYT
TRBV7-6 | ASSLDNSGKGSPLH
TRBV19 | ASSQGAGQPQH
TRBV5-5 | ASSLGADSQETQY
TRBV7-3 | ASRFPRLAGAFYEQY
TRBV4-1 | ASSLTPNSGRVTGELF
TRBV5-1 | ASSLGLGQETQY
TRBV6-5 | ASVRDTEAF